A selection of T cell receptor beta chains follows, all from one sample in a study of identical twins. TCRdb analysed the 5' RACE reads with MiXCR anew, one entry per CDR3 protein. The sample has some 560,000 distinct CDR3 sequences, 9.5% to 10% seen once. Separately, the same data were catalogued under a study of yellow fever vaccine responses in identical twins.

Sequencing used PBMCs. The receptors derive from a woman aged 18-29 years in good health. CDR3s include the opening cysteine and the closing phenylalanine or tryptophan. Rows give clone size only sometimes, using once, few, many, or a class for an expanded clone.

clone_size v_call cdr3_aa
many TRBV5-1 CASSFVTGLAGNEQYF
few TRBV9 CASSGEGRPTDTQYF
few TRBV12-3/TRBV12-4 CASSTGLALYNEQFF
many TRBV5-1 CASSLAASGNIGELFF
many TRBV7-9 CASSSRPGGELFF
. TRBV6-1 CASIAGGSSYNEQFF
many TRBV4-3 CASSQGLGSNTEAFF
few TRBV12-3/TRBV12-4 CASSLAPRLAGGINEQYF
. TRBV28 CASSPTSGVVNEQFF
. TRBV7-9 CASSLGFTGVGDTIYF
once TRBV15 CATSPTHSAGLRGGELFF
few TRBV27 CASSPPPARGHINIQYF
many TRBV7-9 CASSSTTEPYNEQFF
many TRBV7-8 CASSFQGSGQETQYF
. TRBV5-1 CASSLNTGKEKLFF
many TRBV5-1 CAMKYQETQYF
few TRBV20-1 CSARKQGSPEAFF
. TRBV19 CASSIRTSGSSNIQYF
many TRBV2 CASSEANGGTQYF
many TRBV29-1 CSVRTGGAYGYTF
few TRBV28 CASSPSGTASYEQYF
. TRBV29-1 CSVEDRRSGTGELFF
. TRBV28 CATLLETQYF
. TRBV12-3/TRBV12-4 CASSLFDRGYEQYF
few TRBV7-2 CASSTVTGFEETQYF
many TRBV5-1 CASSGMGYGGDEQYF
. TRBV7-9 CASSYPGGEQFF
many TRBV27 CASSITAGTAYEQYF
. TRBV27 CASTSGGSQETQYF
. TRBV12-3/TRBV12-4 CASTPRGVVYGYTF
once TRBV29-1 CSVAPGDGSYEQYF
many TRBV20-1 CSAPADRSYEQYF
few TRBV5-6 CASSWPTGSGETQYF
. TRBV2 CASSVIRNEKLFF
few TRBV7-2 CASSETPISTDTQYF
many TRBV4-1 CASSQESSLAKNIQYF
. TRBV20-1 CSAKTPGRVLASTDTQYF
. TRBV30 CAWRPRGPDTQYF
many TRBV5-1 CATALYADNEQFF
many TRBV28 CARQRTMGTEAFF
many TRBV28 CASSLVGLADNEQFF
many TRBV6-5 CASSWQTGGLGEQYF
few TRBV5-1 CASSSLRSSYEQYF
many TRBV4-2 CASSQTRQNTGELFF
. TRBV20-1 CSARALSGNTDTQYF
many TRBV5-1 CASSVIGDTQYF